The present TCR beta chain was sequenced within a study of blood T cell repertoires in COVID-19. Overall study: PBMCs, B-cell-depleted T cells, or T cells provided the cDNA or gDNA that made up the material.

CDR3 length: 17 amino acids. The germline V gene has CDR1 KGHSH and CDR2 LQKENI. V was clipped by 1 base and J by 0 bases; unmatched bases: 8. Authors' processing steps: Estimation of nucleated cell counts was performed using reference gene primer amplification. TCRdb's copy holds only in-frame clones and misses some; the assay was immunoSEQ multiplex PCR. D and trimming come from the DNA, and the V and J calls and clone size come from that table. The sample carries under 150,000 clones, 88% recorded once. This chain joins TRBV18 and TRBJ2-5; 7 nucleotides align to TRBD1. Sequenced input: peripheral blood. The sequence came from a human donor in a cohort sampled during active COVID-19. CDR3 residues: CASSPRTGFTYQETQYF. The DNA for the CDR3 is TGTGCCAGCTCACCACGGACAGGCTTTACTTACCAAGAGACCCAGTACTTC.